The entry below gives a single T cell receptor beta chain sequence along with its context. Each population, CD4+ and CD8+ cells, was isolated by positive magnetic bead selection and checked for purity by flow cytometry. CDR1 is SGDLS and CDR2 is YYNGEE in the germline V gene. Germline trimming cut 4 bases from V and 3 bases from J; bases unmatched to any gene: 6. The CDR3 runs to 15 residues. This entry is derived from a study of somatic mutations in cytotoxic T cells in rheumatoid arthritis. Produced via immunoSEQ multiplex PCR; TCRdb's table is partial and in-frame only. The sample holds around 2,600 clones; about four fifths are singletons and the top ten take 50%.

This clonotype originated in a man in his 60s with rheumatoid arthritis. The sequenced sample consisted of CD8+ T cells sorted from blood. This sequence joins TRBV9 and TRBJ2-1; TRBD1 aligns across 8 bases. The CDR3 nucleotides read TGTGCCAGCAGCAATCGACAGGGGCTCTACAATGAGCAGTTCTTC. Translated, it gives CASSNRQGLYNEQFF.